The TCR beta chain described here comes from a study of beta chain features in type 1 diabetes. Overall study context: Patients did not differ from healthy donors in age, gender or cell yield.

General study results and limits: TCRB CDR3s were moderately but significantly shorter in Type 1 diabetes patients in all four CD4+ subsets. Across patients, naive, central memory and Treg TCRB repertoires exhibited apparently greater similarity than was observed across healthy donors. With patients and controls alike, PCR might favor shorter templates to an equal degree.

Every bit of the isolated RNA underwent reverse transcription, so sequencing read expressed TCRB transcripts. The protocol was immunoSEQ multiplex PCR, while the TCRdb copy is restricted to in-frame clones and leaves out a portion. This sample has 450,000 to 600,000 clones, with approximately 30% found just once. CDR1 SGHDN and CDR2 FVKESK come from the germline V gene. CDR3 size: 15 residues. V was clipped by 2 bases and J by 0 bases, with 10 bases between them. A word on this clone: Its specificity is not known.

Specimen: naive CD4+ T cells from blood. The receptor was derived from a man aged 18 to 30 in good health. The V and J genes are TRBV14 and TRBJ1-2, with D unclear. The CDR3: CASSQLGIANYGYTF. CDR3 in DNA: TGTGCCAGCAGCCAACTGGGTATCGCTAACTATGGCTACACCTTC.